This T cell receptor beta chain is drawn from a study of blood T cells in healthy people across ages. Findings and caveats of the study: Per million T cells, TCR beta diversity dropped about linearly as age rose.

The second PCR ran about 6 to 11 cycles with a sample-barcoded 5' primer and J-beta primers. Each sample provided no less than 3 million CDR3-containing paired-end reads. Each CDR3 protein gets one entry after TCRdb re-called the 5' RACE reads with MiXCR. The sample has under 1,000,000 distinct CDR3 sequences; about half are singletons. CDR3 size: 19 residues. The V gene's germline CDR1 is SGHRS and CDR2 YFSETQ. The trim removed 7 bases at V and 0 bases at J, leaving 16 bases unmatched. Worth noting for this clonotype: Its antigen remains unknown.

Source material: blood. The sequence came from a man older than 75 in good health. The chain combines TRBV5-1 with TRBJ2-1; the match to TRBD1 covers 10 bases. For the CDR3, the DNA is TGCGCCAGCGCGTTTTCGGGACAGGGGTATCTCAGCTCCTACAATGAGCAGTTCTTC. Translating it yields CASAFSGQGYLSSYNEQFF. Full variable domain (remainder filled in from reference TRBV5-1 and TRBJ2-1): KAGVTQTPRYLIKTRGQQVTLSCSPISGHRSVSWYQQTPGQGLQFLFEYFSETQRNKGNFPGRFSGRQFSNSRSEMNVSTLELGDSALYLCASAFSGQGYLSSYNEQFFGPGTRLTVL.